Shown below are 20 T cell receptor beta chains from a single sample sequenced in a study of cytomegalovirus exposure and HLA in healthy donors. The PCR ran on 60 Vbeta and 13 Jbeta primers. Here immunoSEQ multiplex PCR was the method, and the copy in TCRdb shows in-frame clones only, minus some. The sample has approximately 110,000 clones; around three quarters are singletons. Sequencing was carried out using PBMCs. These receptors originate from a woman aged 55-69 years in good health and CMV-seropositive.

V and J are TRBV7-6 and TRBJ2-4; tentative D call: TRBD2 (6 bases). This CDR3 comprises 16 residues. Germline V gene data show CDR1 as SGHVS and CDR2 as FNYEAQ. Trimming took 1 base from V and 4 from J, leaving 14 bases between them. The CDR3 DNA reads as TGTGCCAGCAGCTTAGGGGGTAGCGGAGGAAAAAACATTCAGTACTTC. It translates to CASSLGGSGGKNIQYF.

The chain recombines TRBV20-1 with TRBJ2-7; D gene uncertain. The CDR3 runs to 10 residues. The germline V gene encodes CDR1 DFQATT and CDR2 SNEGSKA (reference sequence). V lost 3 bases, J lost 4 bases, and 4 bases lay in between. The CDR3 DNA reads TGCAGTGCTAGTGCGTACGAGCAGTACTTC. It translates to CSASAYEQYF.

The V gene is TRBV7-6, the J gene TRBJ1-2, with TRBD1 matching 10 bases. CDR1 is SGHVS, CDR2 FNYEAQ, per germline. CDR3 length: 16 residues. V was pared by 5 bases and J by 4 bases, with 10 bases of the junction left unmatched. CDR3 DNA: TGTGCCAGCAGCCTGGGGACAGGGGCGACAATCTATGGCTACACCTTC. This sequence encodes CASSLGTGATIYGYTF. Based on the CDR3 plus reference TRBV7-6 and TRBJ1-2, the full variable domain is GAGVSQSPRYKVTKRGQDVALRCDPISGHVSLYWYRQALGQGPEFLTYFNYEAQQDKSGLPNDRFSAERPEGSISTLTIQRTEQRDSAMYRCASSLGTGATIYGYTFGSGTRLTVV.

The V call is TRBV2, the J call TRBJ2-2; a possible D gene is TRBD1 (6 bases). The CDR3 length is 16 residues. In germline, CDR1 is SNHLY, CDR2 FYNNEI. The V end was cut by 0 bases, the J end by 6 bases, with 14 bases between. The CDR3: CASSEARQGPAGELFF. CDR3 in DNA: TGTGCCAGCAGTGAAGCGAGGCAGGGGCCGGCCGGGGAGCTGTTTTTT.

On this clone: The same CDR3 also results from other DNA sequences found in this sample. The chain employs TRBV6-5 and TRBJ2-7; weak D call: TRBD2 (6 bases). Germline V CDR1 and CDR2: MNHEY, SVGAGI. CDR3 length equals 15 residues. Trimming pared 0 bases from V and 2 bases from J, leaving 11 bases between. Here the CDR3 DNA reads TGTGCCAGCAGTTACTCGGGCGGGGTCGCCTACGAGCAGTACTTC. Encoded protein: CASSYSGGVAYEQYF.

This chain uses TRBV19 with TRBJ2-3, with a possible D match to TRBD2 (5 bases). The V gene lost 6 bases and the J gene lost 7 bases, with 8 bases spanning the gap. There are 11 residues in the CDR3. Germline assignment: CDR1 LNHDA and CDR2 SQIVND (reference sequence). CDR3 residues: CASRWEYTQYF. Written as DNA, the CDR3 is TGTGCCAGTAGGTGGGAGTATACGCAGTATTTT.

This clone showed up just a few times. This CDR3 reads CASRGTSGQSYEQYF. Written as DNA, the CDR3 is TGTGCCAGCAGGGGGACTAGCGGGCAATCCTACGAGCAGTACTTC. The chain recombines TRBV6-1 with TRBJ2-7; 12 positions agree with TRBD2. The junction had 4 bases not matched to a gene; V was cut back by 6 bases and J by 1 base. Germline loops: CDR1 MNHNS, CDR2 SASEGT. CDR3 size: 15 residues.

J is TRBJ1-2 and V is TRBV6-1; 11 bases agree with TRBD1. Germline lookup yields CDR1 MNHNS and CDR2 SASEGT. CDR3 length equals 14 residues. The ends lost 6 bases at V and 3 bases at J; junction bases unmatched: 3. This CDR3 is CASRWDRGDYGYTF. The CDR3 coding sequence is TGTGCCAGCAGATGGGACAGGGGGGACTATGGCTACACCTTC.

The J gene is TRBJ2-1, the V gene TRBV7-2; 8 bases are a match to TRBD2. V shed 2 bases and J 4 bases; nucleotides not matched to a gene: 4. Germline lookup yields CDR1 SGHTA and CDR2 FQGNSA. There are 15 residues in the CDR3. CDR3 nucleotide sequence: TGTGCCAGCAGCTTAATCGGGGGGGCATACAATGAGCAGTTCTTC. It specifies CASSLIGGAYNEQFF.

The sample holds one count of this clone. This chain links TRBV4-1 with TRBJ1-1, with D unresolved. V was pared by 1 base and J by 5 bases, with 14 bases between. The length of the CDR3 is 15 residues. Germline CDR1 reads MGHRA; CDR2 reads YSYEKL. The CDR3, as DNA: TGCGCCAGCAGCCAAGGCCGGTTCGGGTTGACTGAAGCTTTCTTT. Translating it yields CASSQGRFGLTEAFF.

The CDR3 region is CASSSQGLGFETQYF. In DNA, the CDR3 is TGTGCCAGCAGTTCTCAGGGTTTGGGTTTCGAGACCCAGTACTTC. The chain combines TRBV2 with TRBJ2-5; D is perhaps TRBD1 (5 bases). V gave up 5 bases and J gave up 5 bases, with 18 bases separating them. Germline loops: CDR1 SNHLY, CDR2 FYNNEI. The CDR3 consists of 15 residues. The full variable domain, completed using reference TRBV2 and TRBJ2-5, is EPEVTQTPSHQVTQMGQEVILRCVPISNHLYFYWYRQILGQKVEFLVSFYNNEISEKSEIFDDQFSVERPDGSNFTLKIRSTKLEDSAMYFCASSSQGLGFETQYFGPGTRLLVL.

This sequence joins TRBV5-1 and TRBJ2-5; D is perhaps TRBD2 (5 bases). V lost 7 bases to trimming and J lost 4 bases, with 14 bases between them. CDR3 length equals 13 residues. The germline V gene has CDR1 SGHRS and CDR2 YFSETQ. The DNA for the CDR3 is TGCGCCAGCGAGGTCGGGAACGGAGAGACCCAGTACTTC. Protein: CASEVGNGETQYF.

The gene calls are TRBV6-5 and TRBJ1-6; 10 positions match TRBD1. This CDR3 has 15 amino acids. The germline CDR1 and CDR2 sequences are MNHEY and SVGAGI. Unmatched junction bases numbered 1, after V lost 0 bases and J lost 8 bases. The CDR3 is CASSYSGQGDSPLHF. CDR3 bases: TGTGCCAGCAGTTACTCTGGACAGGGGGATTCACCCCTCCACTTT.

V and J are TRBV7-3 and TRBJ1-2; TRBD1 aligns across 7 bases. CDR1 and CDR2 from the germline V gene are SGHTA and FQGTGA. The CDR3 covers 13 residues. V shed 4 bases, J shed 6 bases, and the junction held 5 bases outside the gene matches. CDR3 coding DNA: TGTGCCAGCAGCTCCCTAACAGGGGATGGCTACACCTTC. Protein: CASSSLTGDGYTF.

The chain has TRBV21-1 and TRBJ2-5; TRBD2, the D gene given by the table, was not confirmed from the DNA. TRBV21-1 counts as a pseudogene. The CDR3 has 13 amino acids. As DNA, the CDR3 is TGTGCCGCCTCCCCGGGACTACAAGAGACCCAGTACTTC. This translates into CAASPGLQETQYF.

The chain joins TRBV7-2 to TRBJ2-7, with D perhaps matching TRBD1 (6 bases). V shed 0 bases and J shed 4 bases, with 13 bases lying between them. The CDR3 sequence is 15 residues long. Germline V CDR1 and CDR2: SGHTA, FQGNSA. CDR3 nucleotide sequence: TGTGCCAGCAGCTTAGCGTCGGACAGACAATACGAGCAGTACTTC. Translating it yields CASSLASDRQYEQYF. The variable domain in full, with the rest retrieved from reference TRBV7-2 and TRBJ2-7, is GAGVSQSPSNKVTEKGKDVELRCDPISGHTALYWYRQSLGQGLEFLIYFQGNSAPDKSGLPSDRFSAERTGGSVSTLTIQRTQQEDSAVYLCASSLASDRQYEQYFGPGTRLTVT.

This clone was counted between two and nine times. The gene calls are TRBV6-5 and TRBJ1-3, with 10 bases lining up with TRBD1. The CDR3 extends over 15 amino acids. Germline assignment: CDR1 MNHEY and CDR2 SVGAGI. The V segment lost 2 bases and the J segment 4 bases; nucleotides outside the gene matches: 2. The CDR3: CASSYGTGVGNTIYF. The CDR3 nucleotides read TGTGCCAGCAGTTACGGGACAGGGGTAGGAAACACCATATATTTT.

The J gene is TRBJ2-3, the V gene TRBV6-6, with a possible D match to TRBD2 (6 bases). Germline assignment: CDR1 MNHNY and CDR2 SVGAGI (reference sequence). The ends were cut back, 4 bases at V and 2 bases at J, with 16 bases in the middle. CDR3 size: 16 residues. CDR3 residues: CASSLTRRATTDTQYF. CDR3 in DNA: TGTGCCAGCAGTTTGACTAGGCGAGCAACCACAGATACGCAGTATTTT.

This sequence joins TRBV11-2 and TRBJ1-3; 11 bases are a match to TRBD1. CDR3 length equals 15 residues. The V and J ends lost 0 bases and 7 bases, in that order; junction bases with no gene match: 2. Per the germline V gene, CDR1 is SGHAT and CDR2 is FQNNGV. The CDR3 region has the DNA TGTGCCAGCAGCTTAGAGGACAGGGGGCGGAACACCATATATTTT. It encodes CASSLEDRGRNTIYF.

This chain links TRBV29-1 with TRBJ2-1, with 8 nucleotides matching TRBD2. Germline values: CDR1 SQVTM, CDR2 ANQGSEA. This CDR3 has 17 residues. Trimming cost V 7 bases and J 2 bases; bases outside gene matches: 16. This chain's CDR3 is CSALLSTSAFPYNEQFF. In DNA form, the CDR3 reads TGCAGCGCTCTCCTCTCGACTAGCGCCTTTCCCTACAATGAGCAGTTCTTC.